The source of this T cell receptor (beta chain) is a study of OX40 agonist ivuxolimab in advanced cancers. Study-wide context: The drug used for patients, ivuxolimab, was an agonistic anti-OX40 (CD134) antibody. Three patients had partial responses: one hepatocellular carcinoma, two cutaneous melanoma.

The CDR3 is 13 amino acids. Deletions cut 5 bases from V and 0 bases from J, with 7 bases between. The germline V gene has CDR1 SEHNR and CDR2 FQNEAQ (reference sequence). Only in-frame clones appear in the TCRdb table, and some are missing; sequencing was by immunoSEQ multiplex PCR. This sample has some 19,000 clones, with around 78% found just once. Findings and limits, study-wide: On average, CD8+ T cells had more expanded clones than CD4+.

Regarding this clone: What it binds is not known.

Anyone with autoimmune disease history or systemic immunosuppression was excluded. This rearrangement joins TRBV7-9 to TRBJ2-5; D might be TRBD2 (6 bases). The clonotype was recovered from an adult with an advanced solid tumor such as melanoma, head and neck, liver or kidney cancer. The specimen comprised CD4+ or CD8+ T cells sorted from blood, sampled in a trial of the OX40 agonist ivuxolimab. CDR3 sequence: CASSRDYQETQYF. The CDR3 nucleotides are TGTGCCAGCAGCCGGGACTACCAAGAGACCCAGTACTTC.